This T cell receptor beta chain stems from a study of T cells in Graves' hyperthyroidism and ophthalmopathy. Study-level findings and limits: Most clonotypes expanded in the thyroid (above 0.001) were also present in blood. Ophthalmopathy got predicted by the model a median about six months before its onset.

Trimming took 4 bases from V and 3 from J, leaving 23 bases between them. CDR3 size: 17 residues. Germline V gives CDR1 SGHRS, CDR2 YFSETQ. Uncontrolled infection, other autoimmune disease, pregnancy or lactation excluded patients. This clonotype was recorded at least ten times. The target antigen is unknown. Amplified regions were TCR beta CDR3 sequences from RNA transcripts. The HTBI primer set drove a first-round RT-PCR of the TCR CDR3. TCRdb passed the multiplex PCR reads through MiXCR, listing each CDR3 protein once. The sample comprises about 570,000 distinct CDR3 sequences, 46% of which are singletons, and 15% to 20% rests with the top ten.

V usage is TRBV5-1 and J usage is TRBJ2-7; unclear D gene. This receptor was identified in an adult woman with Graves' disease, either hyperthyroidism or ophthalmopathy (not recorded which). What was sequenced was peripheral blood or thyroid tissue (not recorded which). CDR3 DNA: TGCGCCAGCAGCCCACCCTATCGTTACAAGGGCCTCTACGAGCAGTACTTC. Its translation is CASSPPYRYKGLYEQYF. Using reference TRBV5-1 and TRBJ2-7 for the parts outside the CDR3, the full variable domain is KAGVTQTPRYLIKTRGQQVTLSCSPISGHRSVSWYQQTPGQGLQFLFEYFSETQRNKGNFPGRFSGRQFSNSRSEMNVSTLELGDSALYLCASSPPYRYKGLYEQYFGPGTRLTVT.